This T cell receptor beta chain stems from a study of blood T cell repertoires in COVID-19. Original processing methods: The assay estimated nucleated cells by amplifying reference gene primers. Assay: immunoSEQ multiplex PCR; the TCRdb copy retains only in-frame clones and omits some. The V and J calls and clone size are taken from that table; D and trimming were inferred from the DNA. Of 100,000 or so clones listed, about 85% are singletons. This CDR3 has 13 residues. The V gene's germline CDR1 is SGHDN and CDR2 FVKESK. V lost 0 bases, J lost 8 bases, and 10 bases lay in between. J is TRBJ1-1 and V is TRBV14; D call uncertain. The specimen was peripheral blood. This sequence was found in a human donor in a cohort sampled during active COVID-19. CDR3 sequence (DNA): TGTGCCAGCAGCCAAGATAGTCGAGGGGAAGCTTTCTTT. This sequence encodes CASSQDSRGEAFF.